This T cell receptor beta chain derives from a study of T cell repertoires in cytomegalovirus infection. Whole-study context: Signatures in public TCR beta sequences pointed to both CMV infection and matching HLA type. Findings and limits, study-wide: The ex vivo response was dominated by HLA-C-restricted CMV-specific TCR beta clonotypes.

This clonotype was counted a few times. Its antigen is unknown. V lost 7 bases, J lost 3 bases, and 9 bases lay in between. The CDR3 consists of 12 residues. CDR1 and CDR2 (germline): SNHLY, FYNNEI. TCRdb itself ran the reads through MiXCR, one entry per CDR3 protein. The table records nearly 450,000 distinct CDR3 sequences, 25% to 40% of them present only once. This TCR derives from a human donor in good health (CMV status not recorded). Some clones in this sample may be carry-over from other donors' samples. The chain couples TRBV2 to TRBJ1-1; D unclear. Sequences were obtained from PBMCs. The CDR3 DNA is TGTGCCAGCACGAGGGCGGACACTGAAGCTTTCTTT. This gives the protein CASTRADTEAFF.